This T cell receptor (beta chain) was profiled in a study of blood T cell repertoires in COVID-19. CDR1 and CDR2 (germline): SGHTA, FQGNSA. This CDR3 contains 15 residues. The trim removed 6 bases at V and 7 bases at J, leaving 12 bases unmatched. The data were produced by immunoSEQ multiplex PCR, yet TCRdb's version contains in-frame clones alone and is incomplete. The sample shows 150,000 to 200,000 clones, around 85% of them seen only once. The material sequenced was peripheral blood. V gene TRBV7-2 combines with J gene TRBJ1-2, with 9 positions matching TRBD1. The TCR sequence derives from an elderly man with COVID-19, enrolled during active disease. DNA for the CDR3: TGTGCCAGCAGTTTACCCGGGACAGGGTTGTCTGGCTACACCTTC. As protein: CASSLPGTGLSGYTF.